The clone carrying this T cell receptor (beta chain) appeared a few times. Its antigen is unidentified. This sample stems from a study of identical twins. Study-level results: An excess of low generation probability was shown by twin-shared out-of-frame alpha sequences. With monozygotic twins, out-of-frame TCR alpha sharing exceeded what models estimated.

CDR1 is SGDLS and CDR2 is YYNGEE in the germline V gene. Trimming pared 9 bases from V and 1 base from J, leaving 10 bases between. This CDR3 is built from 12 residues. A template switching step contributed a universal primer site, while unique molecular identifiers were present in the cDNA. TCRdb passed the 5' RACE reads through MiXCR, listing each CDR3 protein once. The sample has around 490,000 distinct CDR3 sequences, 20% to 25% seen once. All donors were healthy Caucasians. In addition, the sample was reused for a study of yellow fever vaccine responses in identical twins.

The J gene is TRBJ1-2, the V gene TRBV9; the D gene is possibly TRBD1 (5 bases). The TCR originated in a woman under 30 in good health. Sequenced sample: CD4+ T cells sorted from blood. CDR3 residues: CATGGLNYGYTF. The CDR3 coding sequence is TGTGCCACCGGGGGTCTTAACTATGGCTACACCTTC.